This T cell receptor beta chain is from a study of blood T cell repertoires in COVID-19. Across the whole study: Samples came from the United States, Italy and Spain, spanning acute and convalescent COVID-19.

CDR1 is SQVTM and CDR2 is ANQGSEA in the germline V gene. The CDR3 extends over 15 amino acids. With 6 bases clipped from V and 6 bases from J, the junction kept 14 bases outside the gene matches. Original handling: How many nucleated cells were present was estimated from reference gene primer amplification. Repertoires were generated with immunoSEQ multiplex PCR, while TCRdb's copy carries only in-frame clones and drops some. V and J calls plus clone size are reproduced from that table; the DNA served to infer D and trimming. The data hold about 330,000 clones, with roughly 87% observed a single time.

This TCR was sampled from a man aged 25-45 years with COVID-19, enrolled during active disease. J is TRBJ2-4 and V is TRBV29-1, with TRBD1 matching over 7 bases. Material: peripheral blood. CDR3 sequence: CSVELTGLRANIQYF. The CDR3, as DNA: TGCAGCGTCGAGCTGACAGGGTTGAGGGCAAACATTCAGTACTTC.